This T cell receptor beta chain came from a study of T-cell memory formation after mild COVID-19. The wider study: Clusters were largely donor specific. Study findings and constraints: Pre-infection memory already had some responding clones, implying cross-reactive memory joined. Later expanders leaned CD4+, whereas clones that contracted between day 15 and 85 were balanced CD4/CD8.

Germline loops: CDR1 SSHAT, CDR2 FNYEAQ (reference sequence). CDR3 length equals 14 residues. Trimming removed 4 bases at V and 2 bases at J, with 11 bases between. On this clonotype: Antigen unknown.

TCR alpha and TCR beta cDNA libraries carrying sample barcodes and UMIs were produced by 5'RACE using constant-segment primers. Each CDR3 protein gets one entry after TCRdb re-called the 5' RACE reads with MiXCR. The repertoire holds 100,000 to 120,000 distinct CDR3 sequences, with over 15% as singletons. This clonotype was obtained from a man between 18 and 35 years old who had mild COVID-19 (a few samples of this study predate the infection). Cell type and time point are not known. Sequencing used PBMCs or a T cell subset sorted from them (not recorded which). The chain couples TRBV7-7 to TRBJ2-5; perhaps TRBD1 as D (6 bases). In DNA form, the CDR3 reads TGTGCCAGCAGCTCCAAGACAGGACAAGAGACCCAGTACTTC. This codes for CASSSKTGQETQYF.